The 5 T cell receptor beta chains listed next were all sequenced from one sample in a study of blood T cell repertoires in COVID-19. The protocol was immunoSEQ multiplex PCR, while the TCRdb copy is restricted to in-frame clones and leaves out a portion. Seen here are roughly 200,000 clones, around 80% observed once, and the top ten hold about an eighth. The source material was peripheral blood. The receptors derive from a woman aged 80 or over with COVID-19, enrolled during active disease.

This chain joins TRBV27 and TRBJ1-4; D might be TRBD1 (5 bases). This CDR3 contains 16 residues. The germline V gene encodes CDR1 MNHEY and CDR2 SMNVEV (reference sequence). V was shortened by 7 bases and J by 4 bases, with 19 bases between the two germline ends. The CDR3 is CASILLKTEDNEKLFF. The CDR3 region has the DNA TGTGCCAGCATATTACTAAAGACAGAGGATAATGAAAAACTGTTTTTT.

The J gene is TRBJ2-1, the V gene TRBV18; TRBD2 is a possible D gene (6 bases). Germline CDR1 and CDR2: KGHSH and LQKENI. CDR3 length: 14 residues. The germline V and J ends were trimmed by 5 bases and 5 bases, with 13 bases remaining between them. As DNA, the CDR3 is TGTGCCAGCTCATGGCAGGGAGGTCACAATGAGCAGTTCTTC. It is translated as CASSWQGGHNEQFF.

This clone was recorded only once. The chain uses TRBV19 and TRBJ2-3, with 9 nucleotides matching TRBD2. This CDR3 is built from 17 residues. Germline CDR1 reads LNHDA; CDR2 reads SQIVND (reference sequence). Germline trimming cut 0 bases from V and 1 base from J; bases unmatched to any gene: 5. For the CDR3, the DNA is TGTGCCAGTAGTATAGATCTAGCGGGATTTGGCACAGATACGCAGTATTTT. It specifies CASSIDLAGFGTDTQYF.

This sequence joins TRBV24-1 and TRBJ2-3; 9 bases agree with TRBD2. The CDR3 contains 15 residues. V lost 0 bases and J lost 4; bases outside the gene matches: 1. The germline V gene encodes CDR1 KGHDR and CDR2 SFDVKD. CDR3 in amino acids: CATSDLAGGPDTQYF. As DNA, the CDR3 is TGTGCCACCAGTGATTTGGCGGGGGGGCCAGATACGCAGTATTTT.

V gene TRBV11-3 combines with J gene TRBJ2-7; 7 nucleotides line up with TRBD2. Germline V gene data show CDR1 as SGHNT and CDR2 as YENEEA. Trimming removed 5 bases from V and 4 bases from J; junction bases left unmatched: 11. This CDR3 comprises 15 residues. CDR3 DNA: TGTGCCAGCAGCCCTTCCTTTGCGGGGGATTACGAGCAGTACTTC. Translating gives CASSPSFAGDYEQYF.